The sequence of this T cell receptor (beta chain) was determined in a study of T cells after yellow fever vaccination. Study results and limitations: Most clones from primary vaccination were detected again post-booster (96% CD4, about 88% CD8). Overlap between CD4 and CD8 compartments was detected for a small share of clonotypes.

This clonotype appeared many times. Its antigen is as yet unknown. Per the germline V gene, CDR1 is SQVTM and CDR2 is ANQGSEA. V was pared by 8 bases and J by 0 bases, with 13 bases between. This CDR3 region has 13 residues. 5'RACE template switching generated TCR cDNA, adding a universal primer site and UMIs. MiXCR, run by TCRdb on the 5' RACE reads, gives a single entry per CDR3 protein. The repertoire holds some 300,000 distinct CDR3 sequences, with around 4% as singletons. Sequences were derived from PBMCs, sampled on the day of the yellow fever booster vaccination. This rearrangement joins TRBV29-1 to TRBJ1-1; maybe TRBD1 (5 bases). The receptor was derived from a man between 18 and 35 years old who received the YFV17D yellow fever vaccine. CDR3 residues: CSLQVILNTEAFF. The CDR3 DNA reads TGCAGCCTACAGGTCATATTGAACACTGAAGCTTTCTTT. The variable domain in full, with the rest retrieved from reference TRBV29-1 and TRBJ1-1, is SAVISQKPSRDICQRGTSLTIQCQVDSQVTMMFWYRQQPGQSLTLIATANQGSEATYESGFVIDKFPISRPNLTFSTLTVSNMSPEDSSIYLCSLQVILNTEAFFGQGTRLTVV.